The sequence of this TCR beta chain was determined in a study of T cell repertoires in ileal Crohn's disease. Assay used: immunoSEQ multiplex PCR; TCRdb lists only in-frame clones, some missing. This table holds several thousand clones, around 85% found once. The germline gives CDR1 MNHEY, CDR2 SVGAGI. The J segment lost 3 bases and the V segment lost 6 bases, leaving 6 bases of the junction unmatched. This CDR3 has 15 residues. The chain couples TRBV6-5 to TRBJ2-7; 12 bases are a match to TRBD2. The sample comprised ileal tissue. The clonotype comes from an adult with Crohn's disease. CDR3 protein: CASSQRGLAGYEQYF. The CDR3 nucleotides are TGTGCCAGCAGCCAGAGGGGACTAGCGGGCTACGAGCAGTACTTC.